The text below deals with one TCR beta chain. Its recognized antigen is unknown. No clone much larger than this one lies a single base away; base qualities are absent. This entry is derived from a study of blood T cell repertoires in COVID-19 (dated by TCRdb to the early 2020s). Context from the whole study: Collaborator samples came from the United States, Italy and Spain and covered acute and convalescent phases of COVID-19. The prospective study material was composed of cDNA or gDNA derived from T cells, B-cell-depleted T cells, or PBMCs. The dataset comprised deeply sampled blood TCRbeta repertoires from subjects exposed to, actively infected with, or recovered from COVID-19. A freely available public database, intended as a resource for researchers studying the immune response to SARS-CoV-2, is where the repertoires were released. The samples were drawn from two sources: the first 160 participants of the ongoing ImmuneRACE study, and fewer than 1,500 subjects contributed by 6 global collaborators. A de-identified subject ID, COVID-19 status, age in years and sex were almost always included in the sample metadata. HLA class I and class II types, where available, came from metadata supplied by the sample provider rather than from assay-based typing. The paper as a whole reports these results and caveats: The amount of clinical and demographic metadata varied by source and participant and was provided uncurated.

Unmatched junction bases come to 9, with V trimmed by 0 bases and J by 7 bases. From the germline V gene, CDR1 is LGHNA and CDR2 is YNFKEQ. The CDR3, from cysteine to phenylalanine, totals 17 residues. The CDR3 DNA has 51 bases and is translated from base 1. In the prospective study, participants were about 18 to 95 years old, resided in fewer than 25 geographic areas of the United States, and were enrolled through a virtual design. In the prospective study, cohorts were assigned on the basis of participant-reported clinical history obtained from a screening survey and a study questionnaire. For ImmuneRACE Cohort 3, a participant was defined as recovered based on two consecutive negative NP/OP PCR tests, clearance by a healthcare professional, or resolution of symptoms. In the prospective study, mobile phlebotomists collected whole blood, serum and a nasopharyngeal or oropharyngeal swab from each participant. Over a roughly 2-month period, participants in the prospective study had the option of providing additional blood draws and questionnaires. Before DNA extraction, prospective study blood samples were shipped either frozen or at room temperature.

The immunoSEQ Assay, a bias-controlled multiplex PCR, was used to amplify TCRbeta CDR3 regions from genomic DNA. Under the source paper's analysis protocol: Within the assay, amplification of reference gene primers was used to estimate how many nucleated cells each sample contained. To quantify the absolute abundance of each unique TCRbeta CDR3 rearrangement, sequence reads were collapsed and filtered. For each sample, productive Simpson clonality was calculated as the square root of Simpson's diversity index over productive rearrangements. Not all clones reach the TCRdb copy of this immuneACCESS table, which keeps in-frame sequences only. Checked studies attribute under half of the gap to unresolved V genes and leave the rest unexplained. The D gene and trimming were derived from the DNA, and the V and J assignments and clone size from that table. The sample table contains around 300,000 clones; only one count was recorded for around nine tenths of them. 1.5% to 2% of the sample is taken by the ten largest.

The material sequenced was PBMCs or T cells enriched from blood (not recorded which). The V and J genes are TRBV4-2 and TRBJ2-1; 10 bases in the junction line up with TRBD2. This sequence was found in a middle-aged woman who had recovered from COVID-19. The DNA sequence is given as TGTGCCAGCAGCCAAGATCCCCTAGCGGGGGTTTTAAATGAGCAGTTCTTC. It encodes CASSQDPLAGVLNEQFF.